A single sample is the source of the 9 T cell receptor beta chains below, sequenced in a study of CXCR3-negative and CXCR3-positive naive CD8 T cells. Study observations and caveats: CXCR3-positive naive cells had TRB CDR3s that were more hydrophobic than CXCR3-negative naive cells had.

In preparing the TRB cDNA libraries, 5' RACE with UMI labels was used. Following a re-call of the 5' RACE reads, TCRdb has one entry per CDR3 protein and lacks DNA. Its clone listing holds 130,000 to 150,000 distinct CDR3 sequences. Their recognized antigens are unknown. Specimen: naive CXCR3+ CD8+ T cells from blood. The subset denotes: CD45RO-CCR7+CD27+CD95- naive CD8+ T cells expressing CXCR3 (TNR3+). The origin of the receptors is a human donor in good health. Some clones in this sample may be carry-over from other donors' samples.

The CDR3 reads CASSPGTGWLDTEAFF. The rearrangement links TRBV14 to TRBJ1-1; TCRdb calls TRBD1, which cannot be checked without DNA. The CDR3 consists of 16 residues. CDR1 and CDR2 from the germline V gene are SGHDN and FVKESK.

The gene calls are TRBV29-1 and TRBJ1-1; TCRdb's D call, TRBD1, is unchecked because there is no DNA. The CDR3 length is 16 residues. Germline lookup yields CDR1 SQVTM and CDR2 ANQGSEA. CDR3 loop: CSVEDPNRAGRTEAFF.

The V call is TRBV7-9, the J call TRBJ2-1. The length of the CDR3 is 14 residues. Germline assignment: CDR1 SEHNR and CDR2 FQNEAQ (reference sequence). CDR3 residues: CASSLASRDNEQFF. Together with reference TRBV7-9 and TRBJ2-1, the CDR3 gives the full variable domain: DTGVSQNPRHKITKRGQNVTFRCDPISEHNRLYWYRQTLGQGPEFLTYFQNEAQLEKSRLLSDRFSAERPKGSFSTLEIQRTEQGDSAMYLCASSLASRDNEQFFGPGTRLTVL.

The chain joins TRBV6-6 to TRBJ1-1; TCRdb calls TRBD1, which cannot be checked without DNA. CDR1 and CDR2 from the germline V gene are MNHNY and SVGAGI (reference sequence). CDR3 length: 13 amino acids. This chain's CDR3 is CASIDQGRTEALF.

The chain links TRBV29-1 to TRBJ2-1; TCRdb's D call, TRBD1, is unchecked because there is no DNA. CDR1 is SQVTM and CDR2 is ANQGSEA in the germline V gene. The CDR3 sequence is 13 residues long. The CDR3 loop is CSVEDPRANEQFF.

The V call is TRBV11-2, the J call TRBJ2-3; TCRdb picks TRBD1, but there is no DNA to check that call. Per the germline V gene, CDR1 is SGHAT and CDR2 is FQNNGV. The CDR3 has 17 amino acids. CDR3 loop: CASSLWGNSGLAIRLDF.

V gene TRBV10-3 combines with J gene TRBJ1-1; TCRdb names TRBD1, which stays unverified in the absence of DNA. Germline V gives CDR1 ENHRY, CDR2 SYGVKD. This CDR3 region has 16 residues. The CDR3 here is CAISEELGGANTEAFF.

The CDR3: CASSHPGTGSRNTEAFF. V gene TRBV4-1 combines with J gene TRBJ1-1; TCRdb lists TRBD1, though no DNA is available to test this call. Germline lookup yields CDR1 MGHRA and CDR2 YSYEKL. CDR3 length: 17 amino acids.

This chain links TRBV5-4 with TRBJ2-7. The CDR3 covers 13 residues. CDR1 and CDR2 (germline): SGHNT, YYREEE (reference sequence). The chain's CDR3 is CASSSELSYEQYF.